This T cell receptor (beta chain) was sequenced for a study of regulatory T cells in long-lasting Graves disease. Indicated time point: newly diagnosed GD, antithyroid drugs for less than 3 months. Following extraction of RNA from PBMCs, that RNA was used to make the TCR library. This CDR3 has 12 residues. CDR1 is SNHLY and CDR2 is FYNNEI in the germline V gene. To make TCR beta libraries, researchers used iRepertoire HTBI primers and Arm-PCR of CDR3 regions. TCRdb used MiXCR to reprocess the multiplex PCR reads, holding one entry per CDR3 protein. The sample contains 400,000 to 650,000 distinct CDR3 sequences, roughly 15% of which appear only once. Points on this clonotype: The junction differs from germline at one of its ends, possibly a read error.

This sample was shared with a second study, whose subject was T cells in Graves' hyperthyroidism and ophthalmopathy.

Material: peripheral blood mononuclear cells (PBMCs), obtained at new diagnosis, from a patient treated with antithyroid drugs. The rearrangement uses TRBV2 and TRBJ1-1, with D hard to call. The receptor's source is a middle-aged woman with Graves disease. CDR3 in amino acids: CASSEVSTEAVF. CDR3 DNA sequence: TGTGCCAGCAGTGAAGTTTCCACTGAAGCTGTCTTT.